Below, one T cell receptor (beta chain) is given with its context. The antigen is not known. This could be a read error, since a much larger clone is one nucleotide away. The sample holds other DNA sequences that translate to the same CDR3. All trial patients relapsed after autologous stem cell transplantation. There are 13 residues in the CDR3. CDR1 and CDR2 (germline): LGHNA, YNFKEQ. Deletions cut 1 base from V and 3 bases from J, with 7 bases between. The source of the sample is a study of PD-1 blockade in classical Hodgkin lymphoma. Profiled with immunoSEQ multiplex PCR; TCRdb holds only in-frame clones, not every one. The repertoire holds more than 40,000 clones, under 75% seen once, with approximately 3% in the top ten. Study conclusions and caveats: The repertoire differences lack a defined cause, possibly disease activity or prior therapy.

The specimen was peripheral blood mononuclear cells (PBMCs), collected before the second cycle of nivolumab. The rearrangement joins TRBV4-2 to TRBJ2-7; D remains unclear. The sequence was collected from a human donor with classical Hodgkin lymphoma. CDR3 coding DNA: TGTGCCAGCAGCCAAGGCGAAGACTACGAGCAGTACTTC. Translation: CASSQGEDYEQYF.